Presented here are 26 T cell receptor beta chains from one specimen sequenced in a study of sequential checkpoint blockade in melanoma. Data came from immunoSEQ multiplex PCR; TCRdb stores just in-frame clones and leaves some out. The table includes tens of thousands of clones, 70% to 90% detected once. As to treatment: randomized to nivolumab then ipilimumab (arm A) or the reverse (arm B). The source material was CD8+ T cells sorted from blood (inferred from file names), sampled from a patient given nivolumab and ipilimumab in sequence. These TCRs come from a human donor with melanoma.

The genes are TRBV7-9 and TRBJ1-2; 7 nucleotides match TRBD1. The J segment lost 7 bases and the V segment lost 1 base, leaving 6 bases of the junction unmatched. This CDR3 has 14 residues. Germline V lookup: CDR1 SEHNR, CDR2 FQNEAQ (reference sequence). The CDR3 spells CASSLGQGRSGYTF. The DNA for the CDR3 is TGTGCCAGCAGCTTAGGACAGGGTAGAAGTGGCTACACCTTC.

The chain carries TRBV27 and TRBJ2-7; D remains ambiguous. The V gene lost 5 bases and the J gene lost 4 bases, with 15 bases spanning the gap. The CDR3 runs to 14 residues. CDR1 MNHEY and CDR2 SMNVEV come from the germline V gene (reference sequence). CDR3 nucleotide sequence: TGTGCCAGCAGTCCAAGCTCCAGACAATACGAGCAGTACTTC. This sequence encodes CASSPSSRQYEQYF.

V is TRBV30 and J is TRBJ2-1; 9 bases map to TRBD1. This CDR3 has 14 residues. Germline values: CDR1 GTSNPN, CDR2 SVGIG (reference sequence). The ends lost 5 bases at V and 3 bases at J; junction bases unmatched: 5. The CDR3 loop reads CAWGPGQGYNEQFF. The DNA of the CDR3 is TGTGCCTGGGGCCCGGGACAGGGCTACAATGAGCAGTTCTTC.

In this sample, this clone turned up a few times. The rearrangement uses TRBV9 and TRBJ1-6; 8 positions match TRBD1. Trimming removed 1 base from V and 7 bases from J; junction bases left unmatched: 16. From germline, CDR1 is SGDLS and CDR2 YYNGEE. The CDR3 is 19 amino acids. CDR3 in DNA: TGTGCCAGCAGCGTATCAGTGGGGGCAGGGGGCGCCGGAAATTCACCCCTCCACTTT. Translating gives CASSVSVGAGGAGNSPLHF.

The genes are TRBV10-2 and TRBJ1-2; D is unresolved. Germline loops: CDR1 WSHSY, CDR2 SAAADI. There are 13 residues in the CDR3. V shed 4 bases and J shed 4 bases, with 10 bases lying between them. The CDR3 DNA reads TGCGCCAGCAGTGGTCAGAGAGGCTATGGCTACACCTTC. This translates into CASSGQRGYGYTF.

The CDR3 nucleotides are TGTGCCAGCAGCCTACAGGGGAACCCTATCGAGCAGTACTTC. Protein: CASSLQGNPIEQYF. This chain joins TRBV9 and TRBJ2-5; TRBD1 matches at 7 bases. The assigned J gene may be wrong: the sequence end matches TRBJ2-7 better. The CDR3 is made up of 14 amino acids. Looked up from germline, CDR1 is SGDLS and CDR2 is YYNGEE.

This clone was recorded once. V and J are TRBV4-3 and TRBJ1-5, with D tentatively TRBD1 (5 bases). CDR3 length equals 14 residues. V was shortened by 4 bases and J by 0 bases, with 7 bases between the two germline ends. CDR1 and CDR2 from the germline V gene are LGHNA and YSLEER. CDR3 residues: CASSLDISNQPQHF. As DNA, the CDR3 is TGCGCCAGCAGCCTGGACATTAGCAATCAGCCCCAGCATTTT.

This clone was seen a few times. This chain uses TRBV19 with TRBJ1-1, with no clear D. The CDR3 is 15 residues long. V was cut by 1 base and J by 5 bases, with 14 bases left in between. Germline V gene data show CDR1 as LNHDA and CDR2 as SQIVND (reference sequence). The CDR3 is CASSIGTRGRTEAFF. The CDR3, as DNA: TGTGCCAGTAGTATAGGCACCCGGGGTCGAACTGAAGCTTTCTTT.

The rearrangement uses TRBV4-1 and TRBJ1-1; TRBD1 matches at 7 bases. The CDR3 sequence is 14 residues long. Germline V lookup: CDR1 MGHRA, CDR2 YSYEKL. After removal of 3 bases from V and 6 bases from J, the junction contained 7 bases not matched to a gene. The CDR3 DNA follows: TGCGCCAGCAGCCATCTCACAGGGGCCCCTGAAGCTTTCTTT. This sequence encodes CASSHLTGAPEAFF.

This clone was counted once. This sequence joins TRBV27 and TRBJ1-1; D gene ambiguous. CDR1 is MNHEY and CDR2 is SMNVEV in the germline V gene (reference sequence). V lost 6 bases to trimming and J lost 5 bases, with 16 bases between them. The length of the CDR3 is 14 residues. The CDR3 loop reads CASSHSNGETEAFF. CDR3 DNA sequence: TGTGCCAGCAGCCACTCGAACGGGGAAACTGAAGCTTTCTTT.

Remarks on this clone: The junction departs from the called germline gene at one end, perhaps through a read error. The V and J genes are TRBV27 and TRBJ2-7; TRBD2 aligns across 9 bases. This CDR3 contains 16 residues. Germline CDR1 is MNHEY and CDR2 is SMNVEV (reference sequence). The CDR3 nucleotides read TGTGCCAGCAATTTACTGGGGACTAGCCGTTACTACGAGCAGTACTTC. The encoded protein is CASNLLGTSRYYEQYF.

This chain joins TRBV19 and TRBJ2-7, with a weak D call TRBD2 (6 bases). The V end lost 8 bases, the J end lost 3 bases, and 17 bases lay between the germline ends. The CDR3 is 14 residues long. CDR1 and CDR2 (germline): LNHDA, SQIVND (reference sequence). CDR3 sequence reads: CASRRAAGFYEQYF. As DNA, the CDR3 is TGTGCCAGTCGACGGGCAGCGGGCTTCTACGAGCAGTACTTC.

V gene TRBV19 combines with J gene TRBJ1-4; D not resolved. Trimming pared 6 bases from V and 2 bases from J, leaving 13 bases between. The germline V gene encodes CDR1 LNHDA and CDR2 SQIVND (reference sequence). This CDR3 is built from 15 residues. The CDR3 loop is CASRRYAGTNEKLFF. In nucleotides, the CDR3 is TGTGCCAGTAGGAGATATGCGGGGACTAATGAAAAACTGTTTTTT. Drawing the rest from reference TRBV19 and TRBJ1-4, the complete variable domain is DGGITQSPKYLFRKEGQNVTLSCEQNLNHDAMYWYRQDPGQGLRLIYYSQIVNDFQKGDIAEGYSVSREKKESFPLTVTSAQKNPTAFYLCASRRYAGTNEKLFFGSGTQLSVL.

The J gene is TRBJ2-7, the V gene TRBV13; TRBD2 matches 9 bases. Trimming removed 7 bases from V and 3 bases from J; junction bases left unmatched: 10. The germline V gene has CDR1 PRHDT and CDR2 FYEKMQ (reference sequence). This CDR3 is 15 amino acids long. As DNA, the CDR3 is TGTGCCAGCACCATCGCGGCTAGCGGGAACTACGAGCAGTACTTC. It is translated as CASTIAASGNYEQYF.

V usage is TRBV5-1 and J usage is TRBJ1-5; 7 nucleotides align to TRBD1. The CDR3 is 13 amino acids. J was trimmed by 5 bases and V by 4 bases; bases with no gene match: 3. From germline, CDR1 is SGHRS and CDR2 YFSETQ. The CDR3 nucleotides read TGCGCCAGCAGCAAAGACAGGGATCAGCCCCAGCATTTT. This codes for CASSKDRDQPQHF.

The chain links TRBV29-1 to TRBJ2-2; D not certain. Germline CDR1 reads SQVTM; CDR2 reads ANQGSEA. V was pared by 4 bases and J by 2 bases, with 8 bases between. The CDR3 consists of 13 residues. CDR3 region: CSVAEENTGELFF. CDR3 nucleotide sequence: TGCAGCGTTGCCGAGGAAAACACCGGGGAGCTGTTTTTT.

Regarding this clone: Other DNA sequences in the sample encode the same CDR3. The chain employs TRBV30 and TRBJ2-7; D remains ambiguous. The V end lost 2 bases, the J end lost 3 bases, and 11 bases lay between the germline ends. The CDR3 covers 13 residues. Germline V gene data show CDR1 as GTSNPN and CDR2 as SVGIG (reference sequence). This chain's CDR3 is CAWSTRKNYEQYF. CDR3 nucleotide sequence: TGTGCCTGGAGTACCAGAAAGAACTACGAGCAGTACTTC. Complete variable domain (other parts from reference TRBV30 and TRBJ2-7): SQTIHQWPATLVQPVGSPLSLECTVEGTSNPNLYWYRQAAGRGLQLLFYSVGIGQISSEVPQNLSASRPQDRQFILSSKKLLLSDSGFYLCAWSTRKNYEQYFGPGTRLTVT.

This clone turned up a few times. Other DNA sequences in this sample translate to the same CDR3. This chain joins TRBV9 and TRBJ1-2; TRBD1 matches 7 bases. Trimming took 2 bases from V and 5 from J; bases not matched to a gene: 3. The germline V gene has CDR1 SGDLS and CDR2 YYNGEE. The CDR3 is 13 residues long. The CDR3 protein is CASSVGTDYGYTF. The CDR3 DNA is TGTGCCAGCAGCGTCGGGACAGATTATGGCTACACCTTC.

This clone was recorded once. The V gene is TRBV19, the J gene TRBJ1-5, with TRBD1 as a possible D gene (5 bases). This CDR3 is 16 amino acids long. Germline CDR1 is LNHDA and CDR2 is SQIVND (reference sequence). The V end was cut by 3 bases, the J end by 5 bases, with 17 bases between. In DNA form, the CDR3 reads TGTGCCAGTAGTATTGTTTTAGGGGCGGGGGATCAGCCCCAGCATTTT. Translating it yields CASSIVLGAGDQPQHF.

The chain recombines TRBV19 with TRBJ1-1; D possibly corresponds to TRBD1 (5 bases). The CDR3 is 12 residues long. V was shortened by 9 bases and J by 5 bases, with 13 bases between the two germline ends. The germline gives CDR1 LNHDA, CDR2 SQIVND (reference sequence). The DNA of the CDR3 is TGTGCCAGCCGGCGGGGGAGGACTGAAGCTTTCTTT. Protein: CASRRGRTEAFF.

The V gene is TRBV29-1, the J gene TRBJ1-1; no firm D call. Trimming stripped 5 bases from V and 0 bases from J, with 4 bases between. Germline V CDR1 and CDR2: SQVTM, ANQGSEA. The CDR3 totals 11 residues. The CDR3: CSVPVNTEAFF. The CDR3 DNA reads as TGCAGCGTTCCGGTGAACACTGAAGCTTTCTTT. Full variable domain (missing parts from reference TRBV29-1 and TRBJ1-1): SAVISQKPSRDICQRGTSLTIQCQVDSQVTMMFWYRQQPGQSLTLIATANQGSEATYESGFVIDKFPISRPNLTFSTLTVSNMSPEDSSIYLCSVPVNTEAFFGQGTRLTVV.

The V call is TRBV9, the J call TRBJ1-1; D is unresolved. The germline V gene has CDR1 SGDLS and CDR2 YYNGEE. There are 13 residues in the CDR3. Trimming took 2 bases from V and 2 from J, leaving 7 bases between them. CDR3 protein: CASSVIANTEAFF. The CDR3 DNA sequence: TGTGCCAGCAGCGTTATAGCAAACACTGAAGCTTTCTTT.

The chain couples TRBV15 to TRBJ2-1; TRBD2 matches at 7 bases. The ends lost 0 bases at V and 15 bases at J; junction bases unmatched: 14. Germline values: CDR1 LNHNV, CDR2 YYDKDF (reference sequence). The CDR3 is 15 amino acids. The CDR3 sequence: CATSRDRFPGTIPFF. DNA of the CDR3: TGTGCCACCAGCAGAGATAGGTTCCCCGGGACTATCCCGTTCTTC.

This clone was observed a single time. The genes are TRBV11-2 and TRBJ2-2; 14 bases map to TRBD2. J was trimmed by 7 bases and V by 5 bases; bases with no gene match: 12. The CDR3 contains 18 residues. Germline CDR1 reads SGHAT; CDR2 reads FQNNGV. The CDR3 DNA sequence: TGTGCCAGCAGCACGGGACTAGCGGGAGTGCTTGTTGGCGGGGAGCTGTTTTTT. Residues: CASSTGLAGVLVGGELFF. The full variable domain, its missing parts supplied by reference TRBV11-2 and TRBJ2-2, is EAGVAQSPRYKIIEKRQSVAFWCNPISGHATLYWYQQILGQGPKLLIQFQNNGVVDDSQLPKDRFSAERLKGVDSTLKIQPAKLEDSAVYLCASSTGLAGVLVGGELFFGEGSRLTVL.

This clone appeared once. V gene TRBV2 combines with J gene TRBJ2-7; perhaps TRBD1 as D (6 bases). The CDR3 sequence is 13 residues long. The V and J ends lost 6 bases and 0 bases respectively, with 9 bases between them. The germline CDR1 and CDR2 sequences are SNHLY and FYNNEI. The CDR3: CASRSGASYEQYF. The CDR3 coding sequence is TGTGCCAGCAGGTCAGGGGCCTCCTACGAGCAGTACTTC.

The CDR3 spells CASSWTSGETQYF. CDR3 nucleotides: TGTGCCAGCAGTTGGACTAGCGGTGAGACCCAGTACTTC. The genes are TRBV27 and TRBJ2-5, with TRBD2 identical over 10 bases. Germline-derived CDR1 and CDR2 are MNHEY and SMNVEV (reference sequence). Trimming at V came to 4 bases and at J to 5 bases, leaving 1 base not matched to a gene. This CDR3 is built from 13 residues.